A single sample is the source of the 25 T cell receptor beta chains below, sequenced in a study of shared clonotypes between healthy human individuals. The repertoire was sequenced with immunoSEQ multiplex PCR; TCRdb's copy has only in-frame clones and lacks some. The sample lists about 960,000 clones; around 80% were seen once. Sequencing input: memory CD4+ T cells sorted from blood. The subset was: CD45RA-negative fraction. Receptors were obtained from a man between 18 and 35 years old in good health.

For this clone: Other nucleotide sequences in the sample specify the same CDR3. The V call is TRBV5-1, the J call TRBJ2-5, with a tentative D call TRBD2 (5 bases). The CDR3 is 14 amino acids. CDR1 and CDR2 from the germline V gene are SGHRS and YFSETQ. Trimming took off 2 bases at V and 3 bases at J, with 11 bases between the two ends. The CDR3 sequence is CASSFEGSKETQYF. In DNA, the CDR3 is TGCGCCAGCAGCTTTGAGGGTAGTAAAGAGACCCAGTACTTC.

This chain connects TRBV19 to TRBJ1-5; 7 bases fit TRBD1. CDR1 is LNHDA and CDR2 is SQIVND in the germline V gene (reference sequence). Germline trimming cut 5 bases from V and 6 bases from J; bases unmatched to any gene: 10. This CDR3 is 15 amino acids long. CDR3 DNA: TGTGCCAGTAGTGATCGACAGGGTCGGGCTCAGCCCCAGCATTTT. Protein sequence: CASSDRQGRAQPQHF.

V usage is TRBV15 and J usage is TRBJ2-7; the match to TRBD1 covers 9 bases. V shed 0 bases and J 5 bases; nucleotides not matched to a gene: 5. This CDR3 has 15 residues. CDR1 LNHNV and CDR2 YYDKDF come from the germline V gene (reference sequence). CDR3 protein: CATSRDRGQGNEQYF. CDR3 in DNA: TGTGCCACCAGCAGAGATCGGGGACAGGGAAACGAGCAGTACTTC. Full variable domain (rest looked up from reference TRBV15 and TRBJ2-7): DAMVIQNPRYQVTQFGKPVTLSCSQTLNHNVMYWYQQKSSQAPKLLFHYYDKDFNNEADTPDNFQSRRPNTSFCFLDIRSPGLGDTAMYLCATSRDRGQGNEQYFGPGTRLTVT.

The chain employs TRBV5-1 and TRBJ2-1, with a weak D call TRBD1 (5 bases). CDR1 SGHRS and CDR2 YFSETQ come from the germline V gene. This CDR3 is 15 amino acids long. V lost 0 bases, J lost 2 bases, and 9 bases lay in between. DNA of the CDR3: TGCGCCAGCAGCTTGGGGCAGGGTCCCTACAATGAGCAGTTCTTC. Translated: CASSLGQGPYNEQFF.

The rearrangement uses TRBV6-1 and TRBJ2-1; D perhaps matches TRBD2 (6 bases). Germline-derived CDR1 and CDR2 are MNHNS and SASEGT. The CDR3 sequence is 11 residues long. The V gene lost 8 bases and the J gene lost 8 bases, with 10 bases spanning the gap. This CDR3 reads CASGRLDEQFF. The CDR3 coding sequence is TGTGCCAGCGGAAGACTAGATGAGCAGTTCTTC.

V gene TRBV10-3 combines with J gene TRBJ1-5, with 8 bases that match TRBD1. Germline loops: CDR1 ENHRY, CDR2 SYGVKD. The CDR3 sequence is 16 residues long. The trim removed 5 bases at V and 2 bases at J, leaving 8 bases unmatched. The CDR3 nucleotides read TGTGCCATCAGTCCCGGACAGGGCAGGGGCAATCAGCCCCAGCATTTT. As protein: CAISPGQGRGNQPQHF.

The genes are TRBV5-6 and TRBJ2-5; a possible D gene is TRBD1 (5 bases). Germline V gene data show CDR1 as SGHDT and CDR2 as YYEEEE. The germline V and J ends were trimmed by 0 bases and 5 bases, with 17 bases remaining between them. This CDR3 has 16 residues. In nucleotides, the CDR3 is TGTGCCAGCAGCTTGGCCCGGACAAGGTCTGTGGAGACCCAGTACTTC. As protein: CASSLARTRSVETQYF.

There are a few counts of this clone. The chain joins TRBV7-8 to TRBJ1-5; the D is unclear. V lost 5 bases and J lost 7, with 12 bases in between. Germline V gives CDR1 SGHVS, CDR2 FQNEAQ. This CDR3 region has 13 residues. CDR3 in amino acids: CASSPSRVQPQHF. CDR3 nucleotide sequence: TGTGCCAGCAGCCCCAGTCGGGTCCAGCCCCAGCATTTT. The variable domain in full, with the rest retrieved from reference TRBV7-8 and TRBJ1-5, is GAGVSQSPRYKVAKRGQDVALRCDPISGHVSLFWYQQALGQGPEFLTYFQNEAQLDKSGLPSDRFFAERPEGSVSTLKIQRTQQEDSAVYLCASSPSRVQPQHFGDGTRLSIL.

The chain employs TRBV10-3 and TRBJ1-1, with D unresolved. The CDR3 has 13 residues. Germline V lookup: CDR1 ENHRY, CDR2 SYGVKD. The CDR3 DNA follows: TGTGTAATAAGGGAATTCGAGAACACTGAAGCTTTCTTT. This sequence encodes CVIREFENTEAFF.

This clone came up a few times. Other DNA sequences of this sample code for an identical CDR3. V gene TRBV29-1 combines with J gene TRBJ1-1; D is undetermined. The germline V gene has CDR1 SQVTM and CDR2 ANQGSEA. The ends were cut back, 4 bases at V and 0 bases at J, with 9 bases in the middle. The CDR3 has 13 residues. CDR3 sequence: CSVAGRLNTEAFF. The CDR3 region has the DNA TGCAGCGTTGCCGGACGGTTGAACACTGAAGCTTTCTTT. The full variable domain, its missing parts supplied by reference TRBV29-1 and TRBJ1-1, is SAVISQKPSRDICQRGTSLTIQCQVDSQVTMMFWYRQQPGQSLTLIATANQGSEATYESGFVIDKFPISRPNLTFSTLTVSNMSPEDSSIYLCSVAGRLNTEAFFGQGTRLTVV.

V is TRBV6-5 and J is TRBJ1-2; D is ambiguous. Trimming removed 6 bases at V and 8 bases at J, with 19 bases between. There are 14 residues in the CDR3. Germline CDR1 reads MNHEY; CDR2 reads SVGAGI. CDR3 in DNA: TGTGCCAGCAGGTTGGGAGGAGGGTCTGTAGGCTACACCTTC. Protein: CASRLGGGSVGYTF.

About this clone itself: Other DNA sequences in the sample encode the same CDR3. The rearrangement uses TRBV28 and TRBJ1-4; D perhaps matches TRBD1 (5 bases). CDR3 length equals 14 residues. V lost 6 bases and J lost 2, with 10 bases in between. Germline loops: CDR1 MDHEN, CDR2 SYDVKM. The CDR3 nucleotides are TGTGCCAGCAGGCCGGGACCTACTAATGAAAAACTGTTTTTT. Amino acid sequence: CASRPGPTNEKLFF.

A remark on this clone: A much larger clonotype is one base distant, so this may be a read error. The CDR3 region has the DNA TGTGCCAGCAGTTCGCGACAGTACAATTCACCCCTCCACTTT. It translates to CASSSRQYNSPLHF. This sequence joins TRBV28 and TRBJ1-6, with D possibly matching TRBD1 (5 bases). Per germline, CDR1 MDHEN and CDR2 SYDVKM. V lost 4 bases, J lost 7 bases, and 11 bases lay in between. The CDR3 length is 14 residues.

This clone has only one observation. A far larger clone is just one base off, so this is likely a read error. Other nucleotide sequences from this sample produce the same CDR3. The chain couples TRBV6-6 to TRBJ2-7; 9 nucleotides align to TRBD1. The CDR3 covers 14 residues. Per germline, CDR1 MNHNY and CDR2 SVGAGI (reference sequence). Losses at the gene ends were 6 bases for V and 1 base for J; bases not matched to a gene: 4. CDR3 DNA: TGTGCCAGCAGCCGCGGGACAGGGTCCTACGAGCAGTACTTC. This encodes CASSRGTGSYEQYF.

The chain employs TRBV2 and TRBJ2-1; unclear D gene. V was trimmed by 3 bases and J by 1 base, leaving 10 bases between them. Germline V gene sequence: CDR1 SNHLY, CDR2 FYNNEI. This CDR3 contains 15 residues. The CDR3 DNA follows: TGTGCCAGCAGTGAGAAGATGGGGTCCTACAATGAGCAGTTCTTC. It specifies CASSEKMGSYNEQFF.

The genes are TRBV6-7 and TRBJ1-5, with a tentative D call TRBD1 (6 bases). TRBV6-7 is annotated as an ORF whose role is uncertain. CDR3 size: 15 residues. Trimming stripped 5 bases from V and 15 bases from J, with 26 bases between. The CDR3 reads CASSPPLYRESSPHF. CDR3 sequence (DNA): TGTGCCAGCAGTCCTCCTTTGTACAGGGAATCTTCTCCGCATTTT.

V and J are TRBV6-5 and TRBJ1-1; D not certain. Per the germline V gene, CDR1 is MNHEY and CDR2 is SVGAGI. The CDR3 has 15 residues. Trimming took 4 bases from V and 4 from J, leaving 16 bases between them. CDR3 DNA sequence: TGTGCCAGCAGTTCTCAGGAGGCCCGGAGCACTGAAGCTTTCTTT. This sequence encodes CASSSQEARSTEAFF.

In this sample, this clone turned up once. The chain combines TRBV18 with TRBJ2-7; possibly TRBD2 for D (6 bases). V lost 3 bases and J lost 0, with 12 bases in between. Germline V lookup: CDR1 KGHSH, CDR2 LQKENI. This CDR3 spans 15 amino acids. The CDR3 DNA sequence: TGTGCCAGCTCACCGTCTAGCGCCCGCTCCTACGAGCAGTACTTC. Encoded protein: CASSPSSARSYEQYF.

The V and J genes are TRBV6-5 and TRBJ2-2; no clear D. The V gene's germline CDR1 is MNHEY and CDR2 SVGAGI. The CDR3 contains 15 residues. With 1 base removed from V and 0 bases from J, the gap between germline ends came to 6 bases. CDR3 bases: TGTGCCAGCAGTTACTTCCCTTCGAACACCGGGGAGCTGTTTTTT. It specifies CASSYFPSNTGELFF.

A note on this clone: This sample includes further DNA sequences coding for the same CDR3. V is TRBV5-1 and J is TRBJ1-1, with D unresolved. The CDR3 runs to 14 residues. Germline lookup yields CDR1 SGHRS and CDR2 YFSETQ. The V gene lost 0 bases and the J gene lost 0 bases, with 6 bases spanning the gap. The CDR3 sequence: CASSLGRLNTEAFF. In nucleotides, the CDR3 is TGCGCCAGCAGCTTGGGACGGTTGAACACTGAAGCTTTCTTT.

The rearrangement joins TRBV30 to TRBJ1-4; a weak D match, TRBD1 (5 bases). The CDR3 length is 13 residues. Germline lookup yields CDR1 GTSNPN and CDR2 SVGIG (reference sequence). V was trimmed by 4 bases and J by 13 bases, leaving 19 bases between them. The CDR3 coding sequence is TGTGCCTGGACCCCGGGAGATCGGGGCGGACTGTTTTTT. Its protein product is CAWTPGDRGGLFF.

This clone was seen only a few times. The rearrangement uses TRBV6-5 and TRBJ1-3; D perhaps matches TRBD1 (5 bases). Trimming pared 0 bases from V and 0 bases from J, leaving 9 bases between. Germline CDR1 MNHEY, CDR2 SVGAGI. The CDR3 sequence is 16 residues long. The CDR3 reads CASSYSGPSSGNTIYF. As DNA, the CDR3 is TGTGCCAGCAGTTACTCGGGACCTAGCTCTGGAAACACCATATATTTT.

This clone turned up a few times. This chain uses TRBV19 with TRBJ2-3; 9 bases are shared with TRBD1. After removal of 6 bases from V and 3 bases from J, the junction contained 10 bases not matched to a gene. CDR1 is LNHDA and CDR2 is SQIVND in the germline V gene (reference sequence). This CDR3 spans 16 amino acids. Here the CDR3 DNA reads TGTGCCAGTAGGACCACAGGGGGCAAGATAACAGATACGCAGTATTTT. As protein: CASRTTGGKITDTQYF.

This rearrangement joins TRBV2 to TRBJ2-5, with 7 bases lining up with TRBD1. CDR1 SNHLY and CDR2 FYNNEI come from the germline V gene. The V and J ends lost 7 bases and 5 bases, in that order; junction bases with no gene match: 10. The CDR3 contains 14 residues. This chain's CDR3 is CASTRDSSTETQYF. CDR3 DNA sequence: TGTGCCAGCACCCGGGACAGTTCAACGGAGACCCAGTACTTC.

The CDR3 DNA reads TGTGCCAGCAGCTTACAGATGCTCTCCTACGAGCAGTACTTC. Translated: CASSLQMLSYEQYF. This chain uses TRBV7-2 with TRBJ2-7; D is uncertain. Germline CDR1 reads SGHTA; CDR2 reads FQGNSA. This CDR3 comprises 14 residues. With 2 bases removed from V and 0 bases from J, the gap between germline ends came to 8 bases. Together with reference TRBV7-2 and TRBJ2-7, the CDR3 gives the full variable domain: GAGVSQSPSNKVTEKGKDVELRCDPISGHTALYWYRQSLGQGLEFLIYFQGNSAPDKSGLPSDRFSAERTGGSVSTLTIQRTQQEDSAVYLCASSLQMLSYEQYFGPGTRLTVT.